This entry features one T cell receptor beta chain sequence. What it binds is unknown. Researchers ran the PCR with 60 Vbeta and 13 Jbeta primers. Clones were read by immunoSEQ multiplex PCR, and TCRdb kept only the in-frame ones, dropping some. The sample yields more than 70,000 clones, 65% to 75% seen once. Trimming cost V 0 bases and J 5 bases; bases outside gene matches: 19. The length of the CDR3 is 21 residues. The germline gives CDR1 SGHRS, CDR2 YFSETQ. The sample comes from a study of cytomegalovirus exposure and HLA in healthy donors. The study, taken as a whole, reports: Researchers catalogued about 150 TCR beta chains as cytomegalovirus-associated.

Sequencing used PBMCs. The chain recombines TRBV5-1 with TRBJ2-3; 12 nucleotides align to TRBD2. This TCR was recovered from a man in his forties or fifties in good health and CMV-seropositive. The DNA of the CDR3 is TGCGCCAGCAGCTTGGGTATATCACTCCTAGCGGGAGGGGGCCAAGGAGATACGCAGTATTTT. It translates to CASSLGISLLAGGGQGDTQYF.